There are a few counts of the clone carrying this TCR beta chain. The V gene's germline CDR1 is DFQATT and CDR2 SNEGSKA (reference sequence). V dropped 5 bases and J dropped 0 bases, with 14 bases sitting between them. The CDR3 runs to 15 residues. This entry comes from a study of response to subunit inactivated influenza vaccine. TCRdb re-analysed the RT-PCR reads in MiXCR, keeping a single row per CDR3 protein. Among approximately 530,000 distinct CDR3 sequences listed, 6% to 9% were seen once. The chain is built from TRBV20-1 and TRBJ1-3; no firm D call. This sequence was found in a man in his fifties or sixties who received an inactivated influenza vaccine. The material sequenced was PBMCs from blood, taken about 24 months after vaccination. Here the CDR3 reads CSAYPIAPSGNTIYF. The CDR3 DNA is TGCAGTGCTTACCCCATTGCCCCCTCTGGAAACACCATATATTTT.